The text below deals with one T cell receptor (beta chain). What it recognizes is unknown. This entry comes from a study of response to subunit inactivated influenza vaccine. General study points: Authors suggested few new T cells are recruited by each seasonal influenza vaccination.

TCRdb fed the RT-PCR reads into MiXCR, producing one record per CDR3 protein. Found here are hundreds of thousands of distinct CDR3 sequences, approximately 14% of them singletons; the top ten hold 5.5% to 8%. V was pared by 7 bases and J by 7 bases, with 17 bases between. Looked up from germline, CDR1 is SQVTM and CDR2 is ANQGSEA. The CDR3 runs 13 residues. This TCR was recovered from a man aged 50-59 years who received an inactivated influenza vaccine. The sequencing used PBMCs from blood, collected roughly 2 weeks before vaccination. The genes are TRBV29-1 and TRBJ2-1; D assignment may be TRBD1 or TRBD2 (6 bases each). DNA of the CDR3: TGCAGCGGGGGAGGATGGGGGGCTAATGAGCAGTTCTTC. Translation gives CSGGGWGANEQFF.